Presented here are 21 T cell receptor beta chains from one specimen sequenced in a study of chemoradiotherapy in HPV16-positive cancers (dated by TCRdb to between 2022 and 2023). The library was made by the immunoSEQ multiplex PCR assay. In TCRdb, the immuneACCESS table is reduced to in-frame sequences with V and J assigned. These tables do not hold every clone; where another copy was compared, an unresolved V gene accounts for under half, and the others remain unexplained. The table for this sample lists some 19,000 clones; approximately 83% of them were counted only once. Clones ranked in the top ten supply 3.5% to 6% of the sample. Material: blood, obtained from a patient who underwent chemoradiotherapy. These receptors originate from a human donor with HPV-associated anogenital cancer.

This clone has just one count. V usage is TRBV10-3 and J usage is TRBJ1-2; 8 bases match TRBD1. CDR1 and CDR2 (germline): ENHRY, SYGVKD. With V trimmed by 2 bases and J by 4 bases, 9 bases remained unmatched. The CDR3 contains 16 residues. CDR3 sequence: CAISEPGQANFYGYTF. CDR3 DNA sequence: TGTGCCATCAGTGAGCCGGGACAGGCTAACTTCTATGGCTACACCTTC.

The chain uses TRBV20-1 and TRBJ2-5; a possible D gene is TRBD2 (5 bases). The ends were cut back, 2 bases at V and 8 bases at J, with 9 bases in the middle. This CDR3 contains 11 residues. Germline lookup yields CDR1 DFQATT and CDR2 SNEGSKA (reference sequence). CDR3 residues: CSARREGTQYF. CDR3 DNA sequence: TGCAGTGCTAGACGAGAGGGAACCCAGTACTTC.

This clone turned up a few times. The chain carries TRBV7-2 and TRBJ1-2, with D possibly TRBD1 on 5 matching bases. Germline CDR1 SGHTA, CDR2 FQGNSA. Trimming removed 4 bases at V and 1 base at J, with 10 bases between. The CDR3 length is 14 residues. CDR3 DNA: TGTGCCAGCAGCTCATACGGGGGTAACTATGGCTACACCTTC. It specifies CASSSYGGNYGYTF.

CDR3 loop: CASMRGRNSPLHF. CDR3 sequence (DNA): TGTGCCAGCATGCGGGGGAGGAATTCACCCCTCCACTTT. The V call is TRBV6-5, the J call TRBJ1-6; D is perhaps TRBD1 (5 bases). The V and J ends lost 7 bases and 7 bases respectively, with 11 bases between them. Germline V CDR1 and CDR2: MNHEY, SVGAGI. The CDR3 sequence is 13 residues long.

The count of this clone is one. The V call is TRBV6-1, the J call TRBJ1-4; the match to TRBD1 covers 8 bases. Germline CDR1 reads MNHNS; CDR2 reads SASEGT. V lost 6 bases and J lost 6; bases outside the gene matches: 9. The CDR3 is made up of 15 amino acids. CDR3 sequence: CASRPDRGVDEKLFF. CDR3 bases: TGTGCCAGCAGACCCGACAGGGGAGTTGATGAAAAACTGTTTTTT.

The chain uses TRBV7-2 and TRBJ2-5; possibly TRBD1 or TRBD2 for D (6 bases each). V was cut by 5 bases and J by 5 bases, with 18 bases left in between. Germline-derived CDR1 and CDR2 are SGHTA and FQGNSA. The CDR3 length is 15 residues. The CDR3 loop reads CASSPGDTWGETQYF. DNA of the CDR3: TGTGCCAGCAGCCCGGGGGACACATGGGGTGAGACCCAGTACTTC. The whole variable domain, filled in from reference TRBV7-2 and TRBJ2-5, reads GAGVSQSPSNKVTEKGKDVELRCDPISGHTALYWYRQSLGQGLEFLIYFQGNSAPDKSGLPSDRFSAERTGGSVSTLTIQRTQQEDSAVYLCASSPGDTWGETQYFGPGTRLLVL.

Regarding this clone: Other nucleotide sequences from this sample produce the same CDR3. V and J are TRBV19 and TRBJ1-1; D remains ambiguous. The CDR3 runs 11 residues. Germline CDR1 and CDR2: LNHDA and SQIVND (reference sequence). With 2 bases removed from V and 6 bases from J, the gap between germline ends came to 4 bases. Here the CDR3 DNA reads TGTGCCAGTAGTATATTAGCTGAAGCTTTCTTT. Encoded protein: CASSILAEAFF.

The J gene is TRBJ1-1, the V gene TRBV4-1, with 7 bases lining up with TRBD1. J was trimmed by 5 bases and V by 1 base; bases with no gene match: 7. CDR1 MGHRA and CDR2 YSYEKL come from the germline V gene. CDR3 length: 15 amino acids. CDR3 DNA sequence: TGCGCCAGCAGCCAAGTGGTCAGGGGGGGGACTGAAGCTTTCTTT. Encoded protein: CASSQVVRGGTEAFF.

This clone was detected only a few times. This chain uses TRBV6-5 with TRBJ1-1; a weak D match, TRBD1 (5 bases). Germline V gene lookup returns CDR1 MNHEY and CDR2 SVGAGI. The CDR3 sequence is 15 residues long. V dropped 0 bases and J dropped 10 bases, with 18 bases sitting between them. CDR3 DNA: TGTGCCAGCAGTTACTCCTCCGGACATCTGGGGGGAGCTTTCTTT. Its translation: CASSYSSGHLGGAFF.

The gene calls are TRBV5-6 and TRBJ1-3; D possibly corresponds to TRBD1 (5 bases). Germline lookup yields CDR1 SGHDT and CDR2 YYEEEE. V gave up 1 base and J gave up 3 bases, with 14 bases separating them. The CDR3 has 16 amino acids. Here the CDR3 reads CASSLRPQGFGNTIYF. Here the CDR3 DNA reads TGTGCCAGCAGCTTGAGACCCCAGGGCTTTGGAAACACCATATATTTT.

This sequence joins TRBV7-9 and TRBJ1-4, with no clear D. Trimming removed 2 bases from V and 4 bases from J, with 11 bases in between. Germline loops: CDR1 SEHNR, CDR2 FQNEAQ (reference sequence). The CDR3 has 15 amino acids. CDR3 protein: CASSLLGPDNEKLFF. CDR3 DNA: TGTGCCAGCAGCTTATTAGGGCCTGATAATGAAAAACTGTTTTTT.

This chain joins TRBV18 and TRBJ1-6, with no clear D. The CDR3 consists of 16 residues. The germline V and J ends were trimmed by 3 bases and 8 bases, with 17 bases remaining between them. Germline CDR1 is KGHSH and CDR2 is LQKENI. The CDR3 DNA follows: TGTGCCAGCTCACCCTACGTCCTCTCCGTGGATTCACCCCTCCACTTT. It is translated as CASSPYVLSVDSPLHF.

This rearrangement joins TRBV4-3 to TRBJ1-6; no clear D gene. Germline assignment: CDR1 LGHNA and CDR2 YSLEER. Trimming pared 3 bases from V and 7 bases from J, leaving 10 bases between. CDR3 length: 14 residues. The CDR3 coding sequence is TGCGCCAGCAGCCAGCTTCTCGGGAATTCACCCCTCCACTTT. Residues: CASSQLLGNSPLHF.

The chain has TRBV6-5 and TRBJ1-6; D is undetermined. Trimming took 11 bases from V and 3 from J, leaving 14 bases between them. Germline CDR1 and CDR2: MNHEY and SVGAGI. The CDR3 length is 14 residues. This CDR3 is CAGTPASYNSPLHF. In DNA, the CDR3 is TGTGCCGGCACCCCGGCGAGCTATAATTCACCCCTCCACTTT.

The chain has TRBV2 and TRBJ2-6; D unresolved. V lost 3 bases, J lost 4 bases, and 10 bases lay in between. This CDR3 comprises 15 residues. Germline CDR1 and CDR2: SNHLY and FYNNEI. CDR3 residues: CASSEAVRGANVLTF. The CDR3 coding sequence is TGTGCCAGCAGTGAGGCGGTCAGGGGGGCCAACGTCCTGACTTTC.

V gene TRBV6-1 combines with J gene TRBJ1-1, with unresolved D. Per germline, CDR1 MNHNS and CDR2 SASEGT. The CDR3 runs 13 residues. V was shortened by 7 bases and J by 0 bases, with 9 bases between the two germline ends. This CDR3 is CASTTQMNTEAFF. The CDR3 coding sequence is TGTGCCAGCACGACTCAAATGAACACTGAAGCTTTCTTT.

This clone was seen more than once but under ten times. The chain carries TRBV30 and TRBJ1-6; D is uncertain. Germline-derived CDR1 and CDR2 are GTSNPN and SVGIG (reference sequence). The CDR3 spans 14 residues. V was trimmed by 2 bases and J by 7 bases, leaving 12 bases between them. The chain's CDR3 is CAWSSPGTNSPLHF. In DNA form, the CDR3 reads TGTGCCTGGAGTTCACCTGGTACGAATTCACCCCTCCACTTT.

This chain connects TRBV6-7 to TRBJ2-7, with 8 bases fitting TRBD1. TRBV6-7 is an ORF; its function is uncertain. The CDR3 loop spans 13 amino acids. The trim removed 9 bases at V and 1 base at J, leaving 5 bases unmatched. CDR3 sequence: CARVGTGSYEQYF. CDR3 nucleotide sequence: TGTGCCAGGGTGGGGACAGGTTCCTACGAGCAGTACTTC.

The chain combines TRBV2 with TRBJ2-3; no definite D call. Trimming removed 7 bases at V and 6 bases at J, with 8 bases between. This CDR3 contains 11 residues. CDR1 and CDR2 (germline): SNHLY, FYNNEI. The CDR3 DNA reads as TGTGCCAGCACGAGCCGGGATACGCAGTATTTT. Encoded protein: CASTSRDTQYF.

The chain is built from TRBV7-6 and TRBJ2-3; D uncertain. Germline V lookup: CDR1 SGHVS, CDR2 FNYEAQ. The V and J ends lost 2 bases and 3 bases respectively, with 9 bases between them. There are 14 residues in the CDR3. In DNA form, the CDR3 reads TGTGCCAGCAGCTTAAAAGTGGGGACAGATACGCAGTATTTT. As protein: CASSLKVGTDTQYF.

The chain joins TRBV10-3 to TRBJ1-6; D remains ambiguous. V was cut by 10 bases and J by 9 bases, with 16 bases left in between. CDR1 and CDR2 (germline): ENHRY, SYGVKD. This CDR3 region has 13 residues. CDR3 sequence (DNA): TGTGCCAACGGAGAATTCAAAGGTTCACCCCTCCACTTT. It translates to CANGEFKGSPLHF.